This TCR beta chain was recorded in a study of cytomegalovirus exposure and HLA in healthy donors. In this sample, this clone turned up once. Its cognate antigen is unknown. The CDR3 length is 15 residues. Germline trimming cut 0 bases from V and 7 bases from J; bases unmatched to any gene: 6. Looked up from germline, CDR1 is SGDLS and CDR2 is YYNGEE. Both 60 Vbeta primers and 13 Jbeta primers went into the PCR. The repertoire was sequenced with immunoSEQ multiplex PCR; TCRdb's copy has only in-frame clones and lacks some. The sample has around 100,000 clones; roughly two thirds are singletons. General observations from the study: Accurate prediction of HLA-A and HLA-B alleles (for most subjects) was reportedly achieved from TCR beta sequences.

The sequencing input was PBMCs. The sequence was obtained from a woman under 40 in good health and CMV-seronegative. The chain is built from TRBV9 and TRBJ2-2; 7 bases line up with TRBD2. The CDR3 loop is CASSVERGGGGELFF. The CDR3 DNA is TGTGCCAGCAGCGTAGAACGGGGCGGGGGCGGGGAGCTGTTTTTT.